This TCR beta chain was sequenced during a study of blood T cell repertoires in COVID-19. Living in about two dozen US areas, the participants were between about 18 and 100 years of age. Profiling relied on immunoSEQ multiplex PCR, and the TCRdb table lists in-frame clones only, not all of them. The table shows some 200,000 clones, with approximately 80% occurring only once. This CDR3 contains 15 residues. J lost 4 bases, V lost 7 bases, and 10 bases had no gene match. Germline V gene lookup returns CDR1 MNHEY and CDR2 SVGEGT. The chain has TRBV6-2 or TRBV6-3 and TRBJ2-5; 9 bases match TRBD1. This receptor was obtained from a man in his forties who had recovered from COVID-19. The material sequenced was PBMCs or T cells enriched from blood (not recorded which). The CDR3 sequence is CASTPLVQGAETQYF. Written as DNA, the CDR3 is TGTGCCAGCACCCCTCTTGTACAGGGGGCAGAGACCCAGTACTTC.